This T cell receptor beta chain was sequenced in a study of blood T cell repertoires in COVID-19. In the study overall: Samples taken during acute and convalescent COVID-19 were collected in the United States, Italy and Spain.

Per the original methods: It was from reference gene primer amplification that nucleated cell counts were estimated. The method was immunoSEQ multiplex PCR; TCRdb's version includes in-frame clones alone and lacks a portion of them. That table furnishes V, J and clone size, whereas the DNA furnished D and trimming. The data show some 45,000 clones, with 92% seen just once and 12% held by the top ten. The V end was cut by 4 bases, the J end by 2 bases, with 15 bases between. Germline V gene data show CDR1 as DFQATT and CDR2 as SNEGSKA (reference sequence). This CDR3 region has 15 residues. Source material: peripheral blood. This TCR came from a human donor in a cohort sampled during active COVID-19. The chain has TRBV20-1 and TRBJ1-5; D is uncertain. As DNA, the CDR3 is TGCAGTGCTATTGAACGGGTTTCGGGCAATCAGCCCCAGCATTTT. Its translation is CSAIERVSGNQPQHF.